These T cell receptor beta chains were read from a single sample in a study of CD4 T cells in relation to SARS-CoV-2 and coronaviruses. Antigens of these TCRs are unknown. Profiled with immunoSEQ multiplex PCR; TCRdb holds only in-frame clones, not every one. The sample records around 15,000 clones, about 82% being singletons. The sample taken for sequencing was CD4+ T cells from PBMCs, cultured in vitro. Receptors were obtained from a human donor in good health. Both conserved end residues are part of each CDR3. Fields, in order: D gene, J gene, CDR3 length, clone size, V gene, CDR3 protein, CDR3 DNA. A D gene is named only where the DNA matches it firmly. A clone size is listed for some rows: how often the clone was seen (once, few, many), or a class if it is expanded.

>.|TRBJ1-2|14|.|TRBV28
CASSTRQDGGGYTF
TGTGCCAGCAGTACGCGCCAGGATGGGGGTGGCTACACCTTC
>.|TRBJ1-2|18|.|TRBV15
CATSRGFSQGNSNYGYTF
TGTGCCACCAGCAGAGGCTTTAGCCAGGGTAATTCTAACTATGGCTACACCTTC
>TRBD2|TRBJ2-7|14|.|TRBV7-2
CASSFRGRIYEQYF
TGTGCCAGCAGCTTTCGCGGGAGGATCTACGAGCAGTACTTC
>TRBD1|TRBJ1-4|14|.|TRBV6-1
CASSEGTGFEKLFF
TGTGCCAGCAGTGAAGGGACAGGGTTTGAAAAACTGTTTTTT
>.|TRBJ1-1|17|.|TRBV7-8
CASSPFGGAGTNTEAFF
TGTGCCAGCAGCCCCTTCGGGGGGGCTGGTACGAACACTGAAGCTTTCTTT
>.|TRBJ1-1|13|.|TRBV18
CASSIEMNTEAFF
TGTGCCAGCTCAATCGAAATGAACACTGAAGCTTTCTTT
>.|TRBJ1-3|14|.|TRBV11-1
CASRGSRTGNTIYF
TGTGCCAGCAGGGGCAGCAGAACTGGAAACACCATATATTTT
>.|TRBJ2-7|16|.|TRBV14
CASSGRPGRGSYEQYF
TGTGCCAGCAGCGGAAGGCCGGGCAGGGGCTCCTACGAGCAGTACTTC
>TRBD2|TRBJ2-2|18|few|TRBV25-1
CASSHRSFAGGVTGELFF
TGTGCCAGCAGCCATCGGTCCTTTGCGGGAGGGGTCACCGGGGAGCTGTTTTTT
>.|TRBJ2-6|16|.|TRBV30
CAWSDRIYSGANVLTF
TGTGCCTGGAGTGACAGGATTTACTCTGGGGCCAACGTCCTGACTTTC
>.|TRBJ2-2|13|.|TRBV28
CASIHRDTGELFF
TGTGCCAGCATTCATCGGGACACCGGGGAGCTGTTTTTT